What follows is one T cell receptor (beta chain) and its context. Nivolumab, ipilimumab, aspirin, low-dose cyclophosphamide and low-dose radiotherapy were all administered to the donors. Qualifying patients carried advanced solid tumors devoid of tumor-infiltrating lymphocytes. This CDR3 has 16 amino acids. Unmatched junction bases numbered 5, after V lost 0 bases and J lost 2 bases. The V gene's germline CDR1 is SGHNT and CDR2 YYREEE (reference sequence). This entry belongs to a study of low-dose radiotherapy and immunotherapy resistance in tumors. At the level of the study: The fractionation for Cohort 1 was 0.5 Gy per fraction every 2 weeks, totaling 6.5 Gy. The treatment that patients received was intravenous nivolumab 240 mg every two weeks plus ipilimumab 1 mg/kg every six weeks.

Alpha- and beta-chain coverage of first-strand cDNA came from TRAV- and TRBV-specific primers. TCRs were amplified for roughly 20 PCR cycles with a constant-region primer and V-primer adapter. Using its own MiXCR run on the reads, TCRdb lists one record per CDR3 protein. The sample lists under 15,000 distinct CDR3 sequences; 76% were seen once. This sequence originates from a human donor with advanced metastatic prostate, ovarian, gallbladder or colorectal cancer (not recorded which). This table probably holds off-target reads from a library built for another chain. V is TRBV5-4 and J is TRBJ2-1, with 7 bases matching TRBD2. The CDR3 sequence is CASSLVSGLTYNEQFF. CDR3 bases: TGTGCCAGCAGCTTGGTTAGCGGGCTTACCTACAATGAGCAGTTCTTC.